Shown below are 25 T cell receptor beta chains from a single sample sequenced in a study of T cell responses to AZD1222 COVID-19 vaccine. Libraries were prepared by immunoSEQ multiplex PCR; TCRdb keeps only in-frame clonotypes and omits some of them. This table has fewer than 120,000 clones, 85% to 95% appearing once. This sample comprised peripheral blood, obtained on day 0 of AZD1222 vaccination. The receptors originated from an adult in good health.

The chain recombines TRBV3-1 (or the pseudogene TRBV3-2) with TRBJ1-1, with D perhaps matching TRBD1 (5 bases). Trimming shortened V by 8 bases and J by 1 base, and 14 bases separated the two germline ends. Germline values: CDR1 LGHDT, CDR2 YNNKEL (reference sequence). This CDR3 region has 14 residues. The CDR3, as DNA: TGTGCCAGCGCAAGACAGACACCGAACACTGAAGCTTTCTTT. This gives the protein CASARQTPNTEAFF.

This chain joins TRBV7-9 and TRBJ2-7; 9 nucleotides line up with TRBD1. V was clipped by 8 bases and J by 4 bases; unmatched bases: 12. Germline V gives CDR1 SEHNR, CDR2 FQNEAQ (reference sequence). The CDR3 consists of 15 residues. The CDR3 here is CASGTDRGSHYEQYF. CDR3 sequence (DNA): TGTGCCAGCGGAACAGACAGGGGGTCTCATTACGAGCAGTACTTC.

This chain joins TRBV3-1 (or the pseudogene TRBV3-2) and TRBJ1-6, with D maybe TRBD1 (6 bases). In germline, CDR1 is LGHDT, CDR2 YNNKEL (reference sequence). The CDR3 sequence is 15 residues long. Trimming shortened V by 3 bases and J by 7 bases, and 13 bases separated the two germline ends. The CDR3 nucleotides are TGTGCCAGCAGCCACTCCCAGGGGCCGAATTCACCCCTCCACTTT. This encodes CASSHSQGPNSPLHF.

The V call is TRBV19, the J call TRBJ1-5, with D unclear. CDR3 length equals 15 residues. With 4 bases removed from V and 1 base from J, the gap between germline ends came to 11 bases. From germline, CDR1 is LNHDA and CDR2 SQIVND (reference sequence). CDR3: CASSTRTSSNQPQHF. CDR3 bases: TGTGCCAGTAGTACTCGGACTTCCAGCAATCAGCCCCAGCATTTT.

This clone was counted a single time. This chain links TRBV5-1 with TRBJ1-6, with 8 bases fitting TRBD1. This CDR3 is 15 amino acids long. With V trimmed by 4 bases and J by 8 bases, 8 bases remained unmatched. Germline values: CDR1 SGHRS, CDR2 YFSETQ. The CDR3: CASSTETGVDSPLHF. The DNA for the CDR3 is TGCGCCAGCAGCACCGAGACAGGGGTAGATTCACCCCTCCACTTT.

This chain joins TRBV7-2 and TRBJ2-2; TRBD2 aligns across 15 bases. V dropped 6 bases and J dropped 6; count of bases not matched to a gene: 5. Germline lookup yields CDR1 SGHTA and CDR2 FQGNSA. The CDR3 totals 16 residues. The CDR3 protein is CASSSGTSGGSGELFF. CDR3 coding DNA: TGTGCCAGCAGTTCCGGGACTAGCGGGGGGTCCGGGGAGCTGTTTTTT.

The genes are TRBV28 and TRBJ1-1; 9 positions match TRBD1. Germline CDR1 and CDR2: MDHEN and SYDVKM. The CDR3 totals 13 residues. V lost 11 bases to trimming and J lost 2 bases; unmatched junction nucleotides: 6. CDR3 in DNA: TGTGCCGTGTTGGGACAGGGAAACACTGAAGCTTTCTTT. It is translated as CAVLGQGNTEAFF.

The chain carries TRBV7-8 and TRBJ1-2, with D perhaps TRBD1 (6 bases). CDR1 and CDR2 (germline): SGHVS, FQNEAQ. CDR3 length equals 16 residues. Trimming cost V 6 bases and J 4 bases, with 21 bases left between them. The CDR3 nucleotides are TGTGCCAGCAGTCAAGGGGGGCGAGGTGGGTTCTATGGCTACACCTTC. Translation: CASSQGGRGGFYGYTF.

The chain recombines TRBV3-1 (or the pseudogene TRBV3-2) with TRBJ2-7; D may match TRBD1 or TRBD2 (6 bases each). Germline values: CDR1 LGHDT, CDR2 YNNKEL (reference sequence). The CDR3 extends over 14 amino acids. V lost 0 bases to trimming and J lost 6 bases, with 12 bases between them. The DNA of the CDR3 is TGTGCCAGCAGCCAAGATGGAGGGGGAAGCGAGCAGTACTTC. Its protein product is CASSQDGGGSEQYF.

The rearrangement links TRBV7-9 to TRBJ2-2, with 12 bases aligning to TRBD2. V lost 5 bases to trimming and J lost 6 bases; unmatched junction nucleotides: 4. CDR3 length equals 15 residues. Germline V gives CDR1 SEHNR, CDR2 FQNEAQ (reference sequence). As DNA, the CDR3 is TGTGCCAGCAGCGAAACTAGCGGGGGGTCCGGGGAGCTGTTTTTT. Amino acids: CASSETSGGSGELFF.

The chain uses TRBV5-1 and TRBJ2-7; D call uncertain. The V gene lost 0 bases and the J gene lost 3 bases, with 10 bases spanning the gap. The germline CDR1 and CDR2 sequences are SGHRS and YFSETQ. The CDR3 consists of 14 residues. The CDR3 nucleotides are TGCGCCAGCAGCTTGGACAGTGAACTCTACGAGCAGTACTTC. Protein product: CASSLDSELYEQYF.

The chain links TRBV9 to TRBJ1-1; TRBD1 matches 8 bases. The junction had 7 bases not matched to a gene; V was cut back by 2 bases and J by 1 base. Germline V gene lookup returns CDR1 SGDLS and CDR2 YYNGEE. CDR3 size: 16 residues. Here the CDR3 reads CASSVGPQGANTEAFF. Written as DNA, the CDR3 is TGTGCCAGCAGCGTTGGGCCTCAGGGGGCGAACACTGAAGCTTTCTTT.

This clone was detected only a few times. V gene TRBV6-5 combines with J gene TRBJ1-1; D possibly corresponds to TRBD1 (5 bases). This CDR3 has 13 amino acids. V was clipped by 7 bases and J by 5 bases, with 14 bases between them. Germline V gives CDR1 MNHEY, CDR2 SVGAGI. The CDR3: CASTKGGGTEAFF. The CDR3 region has the DNA TGTGCCAGCACCAAAGGTGGGGGAACTGAAGCTTTCTTT.

V and J are TRBV9 and TRBJ1-1; 7 bases match TRBD1. This CDR3 comprises 15 residues. Germline V gene sequence: CDR1 SGDLS, CDR2 YYNGEE. The J segment lost 3 bases and the V segment lost 5 bases, leaving 10 bases of the junction unmatched. The CDR3 DNA reads as TGTGCCAGCAGTTACCTACAAACAGGGGACACTGAAGCTTTCTTT. The encoded protein is CASSYLQTGDTEAFF.

The chain has TRBV5-8 and TRBJ1-6; D possibly corresponds to TRBD1 (5 bases). This CDR3 is 17 amino acids long. Trimming left V 0 bases short and J 9 bases short, with 19 bases between. Germline values: CDR1 SGHTS, CDR2 YDEGEE. Here the CDR3 DNA reads TGTGCCAGCAGCTTGGTCTCCATTGGGGCCGCGGGTTCACCCCTCCACTTT. It codes for CASSLVSIGAAGSPLHF.

V and J are TRBV28 and TRBJ2-2; 9 positions agree with TRBD2. Germline V gene sequence: CDR1 MDHEN, CDR2 SYDVKM. V shed 10 bases, J shed 3 bases, and the junction held 9 bases outside the gene matches. CDR3 length: 15 amino acids. CDR3 sequence: CAIKSGGLDTGELFF. CDR3 DNA: TGTGCCATCAAAAGCGGGGGGTTAGACACCGGGGAGCTGTTTTTT.

This clone was seen only once. The chain has TRBV3-1 (or the pseudogene TRBV3-2) and TRBJ2-7; possibly TRBD2 for D (6 bases). The germline CDR1 and CDR2 sequences are LGHDT and YNNKEL (reference sequence). The CDR3 is 11 amino acids. Trimming took 3 bases from V and 6 from J, leaving 6 bases between them. This CDR3 is CASSQGGEQYF. The CDR3 nucleotides are TGTGCCAGCAGCCAGGGAGGCGAGCAGTACTTC.

The J gene is TRBJ1-6, the V gene TRBV28, with 7 bases fitting TRBD1. Trimming cost V 4 bases and J 7 bases; bases outside gene matches: 7. This CDR3 region has 15 residues. Germline CDR1 reads MDHEN; CDR2 reads SYDVKM. CDR3 coding DNA: TGTGCCAGCAGTTCATCCGGGACAGAGAATTCACCCCTCCACTTT. Its translation is CASSSSGTENSPLHF.

This chain uses TRBV15 with TRBJ2-3; 7 nucleotides agree with TRBD2. CDR3 size: 15 residues. After removal of 5 bases from V and 2 bases from J, the junction contained 7 bases not matched to a gene. Germline V gives CDR1 LNHNV, CDR2 YYDKDF (reference sequence). CDR3 in amino acids: CATSLTGGITDTQYF. The CDR3 coding sequence is TGTGCCACCAGCTTGACGGGGGGAATCACAGATACGCAGTATTTT. The complete variable domain, with remaining parts taken from reference TRBV15 and TRBJ2-3, reads DAMVIQNPRYQVTQFGKPVTLSCSQTLNHNVMYWYQQKSSQAPKLLFHYYDKDFNNEADTPDNFQSRRPNTSFCFLDIRSPGLGDTAMYLCATSLTGGITDTQYFGPGTRLTVL.

The V and J genes are TRBV4-1 and TRBJ1-5, with 7 bases matching TRBD1. This CDR3 region has 13 residues. CDR1 and CDR2 from the germline V gene are MGHRA and YSYEKL. V gave up 8 bases and J gave up 4 bases; unmatched junction bases: 5. The CDR3 region is CASGPQGNQPQHF. The CDR3 nucleotides are TGCGCCAGCGGACCACAGGGGAATCAGCCCCAGCATTTT.

The genes are TRBV6-5 and TRBJ1-2; D remains ambiguous. Germline CDR1 is MNHEY and CDR2 is SVGAGI. The CDR3 length is 13 residues. V lost 7 bases and J 0 bases, leaving 9 bases between the germline ends. CDR3 bases: TGTGCCAGCACGGAGATCTCTAACTATGGCTACACCTTC. It is translated as CASTEISNYGYTF.

The genes are TRBV3-1 (or the pseudogene TRBV3-2) and TRBJ2-7, with TRBD2 identical over 10 bases. Germline CDR1 reads LGHDT; CDR2 reads YNNKEL (reference sequence). V was clipped by 1 base and J by 3 bases; unmatched bases: 9. The CDR3 totals 17 residues. DNA for the CDR3: TGTGCCAGCAGCCAAGTGTGGGCTAGCGGGGGCCGCTACGAGCAGTACTTC. Translating it yields CASSQVWASGGRYEQYF.

The chain is built from TRBV24-1 and TRBJ1-2; 7 bases are a match to TRBD1. After removal of 9 bases from V and 8 bases from J, the junction contained 8 bases not matched to a gene. The CDR3 is 12 amino acids. Germline V gene lookup returns CDR1 KGHDR and CDR2 SFDVKD. The CDR3 loop is CATETGVGGYTF. The DNA of the CDR3 is TGTGCCACCGAAACAGGGGTAGGAGGCTACACCTTC.

The gene calls are TRBV2 and TRBJ1-2; a possible D gene is TRBD1 (6 bases). The length of the CDR3 is 11 residues. V was shortened by 8 bases and J by 7 bases, with 11 bases between the two germline ends. Germline-derived CDR1 and CDR2 are SNHLY and FYNNEI. CDR3 sequence: CASGGLGGYTF. Written as DNA, the CDR3 is TGTGCCAGCGGGGGGCTCGGTGGCTACACCTTC.

The chain employs TRBV3-1 (or the pseudogene TRBV3-2) and TRBJ2-1; D may be TRBD2 (5 bases). CDR1 is LGHDT and CDR2 is YNNKEL in the germline V gene (reference sequence). Trimming shortened V by 5 bases and J by 10 bases, and 12 bases separated the two germline ends. This CDR3 is built from 12 residues. Written as DNA, the CDR3 is TGTGCCAGCAGCACAGACCGGGGAGAGCAGTTCTTC. This sequence encodes CASSTDRGEQFF.